The 13 T cell receptor beta chains below come from one sample, sequenced in a study of immune evolution from preneoplasia to lung adenocarcinoma. Sequencing used immunoSEQ multiplex PCR; TCRdb keeps in-frame clones, though not all of them. The table lists about 14,000 clones, roughly 86% of them singletons. Specimen: FFPE minimally invasive lung adenocarcinoma tissue. Receptors originate from a person aged 55-79 years with lung adenocarcinoma.

This chain connects TRBV18 to TRBJ2-3; 7 bases line up with TRBD2. V was clipped by 5 bases and J by 1 base; unmatched bases: 18. CDR3 size: 19 residues. Germline V gives CDR1 KGHSH, CDR2 LQKENI. The CDR3 DNA reads TGTGCCAGCTCAATACGGACGGGCGGGAGTCCCAGGGGCACAGATACGCAGTATTTT. Protein product: CASSIRTGGSPRGTDTQYF.

V usage is TRBV19 and J usage is TRBJ2-1; the match to TRBD2 covers 9 bases. The germline V gene encodes CDR1 LNHDA and CDR2 SQIVND (reference sequence). The CDR3 is made up of 16 amino acids. The V segment lost 5 bases and the J segment 2 bases; nucleotides outside the gene matches: 7. The CDR3 sequence: CASSPDSGGTYNEQFF. CDR3 coding DNA: TGTGCCAGTAGTCCCGATAGCGGGGGAACCTACAATGAGCAGTTCTTC.

The chain has TRBV9 and TRBJ1-2; D gene ambiguous. Trimming removed 1 base at V and 4 bases at J, with 5 bases between. Germline V CDR1 and CDR2: SGDLS, YYNGEE. CDR3 length: 12 residues. CDR3 loop: CASSVSRYGYTF. The CDR3 bases are TGTGCCAGCAGCGTATCCCGCTATGGCTACACCTTC.

This clone was picked up a small number of times. The CDR3 protein is CAPGWDRAATNEKLFF. DNA for the CDR3: TGTGCCCCTGGATGGGACAGGGCCGCAACTAATGAAAAACTGTTTTTT. This chain connects TRBV6-9 to TRBJ1-4; 9 bases agree with TRBD1. CDR1 is MNHGY and CDR2 is SVAAGI in the germline V gene. After removal of 11 bases from V and 0 bases from J, the junction contained 10 bases not matched to a gene. CDR3 size: 16 residues.

This clone was detected only a few times. The J gene is TRBJ1-6, the V gene TRBV10-3; no firm D call. V lost 8 bases to trimming and J lost 1 base, with 9 bases between them. This CDR3 contains 14 residues. Per the germline V gene, CDR1 is ENHRY and CDR2 is SYGVKD. The CDR3 bases are TGTGCCATCGCTGCGGGGTCCTATAATTCACCCCTCCACTTT. Encoded protein: CAIAAGSYNSPLHF.

The J gene is TRBJ2-1, the V gene TRBV9; TRBD2 matches 8 bases. The germline V gene encodes CDR1 SGDLS and CDR2 YYNGEE. With V trimmed by 7 bases and J by 4 bases, 7 bases remained unmatched. The CDR3 totals 14 residues. The CDR3 is CASPPGLDYNEQFF. CDR3 sequence (DNA): TGTGCCAGCCCCCCGGGACTAGATTACAATGAGCAGTTCTTC.

This chain uses TRBV5-1 with TRBJ2-5; possible D gene TRBD1, 6 bases. Deletions cut 0 bases from V and 4 bases from J, with 10 bases between. The CDR3 has 14 amino acids. The germline V gene has CDR1 SGHRS and CDR2 YFSETQ. The CDR3 DNA reads TGCGCCAGCAGCTTGGGGGGGCGTTCAGAGACCCAGTACTTC. Encoded protein: CASSLGGRSETQYF.

The chain employs TRBV5-4 and TRBJ2-3, with D uncertain. Germline V lookup: CDR1 SGHNT, CDR2 YYREEE (reference sequence). This CDR3 has 12 amino acids. Deletions cut 0 bases from V and 2 bases from J, with 1 base between. Here the CDR3 DNA reads TGTGCCAGCAGCTTGGACACAGATACGCAGTATTTT. It translates to CASSLDTDTQYF.

This sequence joins TRBV5-1 and TRBJ2-5, with 10 bases matching TRBD2. Germline CDR1 is SGHRS and CDR2 is YFSETQ. This CDR3 has 15 amino acids. The V gene end was trimmed by 4 bases and the J gene end by 2 bases; junction bases not matched to a gene: 5. The CDR3 loop reads CASSPSGGPQETQYF. CDR3 coding DNA: TGCGCCAGCAGCCCTAGCGGGGGACCTCAAGAGACCCAGTACTTC. Complete variable domain (other parts from reference TRBV5-1 and TRBJ2-5): KAGVTQTPRYLIKTRGQQVTLSCSPISGHRSVSWYQQTPGQGLQFLFEYFSETQRNKGNFPGRFSGRQFSNSRSEMNVSTLELGDSALYLCASSPSGGPQETQYFGPGTRLLVL.

The J gene is TRBJ1-5, the V gene TRBV2, with 8 bases identical to TRBD1. Per the germline V gene, CDR1 is SNHLY and CDR2 is FYNNEI. Losses at the gene ends were 6 bases for V and 5 bases for J; bases not matched to a gene: 9. This CDR3 spans 15 amino acids. The CDR3 DNA reads TGTGCCAGCAGACCCGGGGGACAGGCTCATCAGCCCCAGCATTTT. Translated, it gives CASRPGGQAHQPQHF.

This clone has only a few counts. This chain connects TRBV20-1 to TRBJ2-1; D uncertain. From germline, CDR1 is DFQATT and CDR2 SNEGSKA (reference sequence). The ends were cut back, 3 bases at V and 5 bases at J, with 5 bases in the middle. This CDR3 comprises 11 residues. The DNA of the CDR3 is TGCAGTGCTAGCCACCACAATGAGCAGTTCTTC. Translating it yields CSASHHNEQFF.

This sequence joins TRBV7-2 and TRBJ2-5; 8 nucleotides agree with TRBD2. The CDR3 contains 13 residues. From germline, CDR1 is SGHTA and CDR2 FQGNSA. V dropped 8 bases and J dropped 5; count of bases not matched to a gene: 7. The CDR3 DNA reads TGTGCCAGCGGGGAAGCGGGGGTGGAGACCCAGTACTTC. Protein: CASGEAGVETQYF.

This chain links TRBV18 with TRBJ2-1; 9 positions match TRBD1. Germline CDR1 reads KGHSH; CDR2 reads LQKENI. CDR3 size: 15 residues. The J segment lost 9 bases and the V segment lost 0 bases, leaving 6 bases of the junction unmatched. Written as DNA, the CDR3 is TGTGCCAGCTCACCACCGAGACAGGGGGTATTTGAGCAGTTCTTC. This codes for CASSPPRQGVFEQFF.